The rows below give T cell receptor beta chains drawn from one sample of a study of PD-1 blockade in classical Hodgkin lymphoma. Only in-frame clones appear in the TCRdb table, and some are missing; sequencing was by immunoSEQ multiplex PCR. This sample yields over 3,500 clones, of which around two thirds are seen a single time; 37% belongs to the top ten. Sequencing was performed on peripheral blood mononuclear cells (PBMCs), taken at baseline. The receptors were gathered from a human donor with classical Hodgkin lymphoma. Each CDR3 is given with its conserved first and last residue. A D gene is named only where the DNA matches it firmly. Only some rows state a clone size, as once, few, many or a class for expanded clones.

size: NA
D: NA
J: TRBJ1-3
V: TRBV5-1
DNA: TGCGCCAGCAGCACCATGGGGTACTCTGGAAACACCATATATTTT
CDR3: CASSTMGYSGNTIYF

size: medium-sized
D: TRBD2
J: TRBJ2-3
V: TRBV4-2
DNA: TGTGCCAGCAGCCAAGAGCGTAGCGGGGGGGCGGAAGATACGCAGTATTTT
CDR3: CASSQERSGGAEDTQYF

size: medium-sized
D: TRBD1
J: TRBJ2-1
V: TRBV19
DNA: TGTGCCAGTAGACCCGGGACAGGGCTCGATGAGCAGTTCTTC
CDR3: CASRPGTGLDEQFF

size: NA
D: TRBD2
J: TRBJ2-1
V: TRBV27
DNA: TGTGCCAGCAGTTCGGGGGGAGGGCCGAGCTCCTACAATGAGCAGTTCTTC
CDR3: CASSSGGGPSSYNEQFF

size: NA
D: TRBD1
J: TRBJ2-7
V: TRBV4-2
DNA: TGTGCCAGCAGCCAAGGGAGACAGGGGGACGTTTACGAGCAGTACTTC
CDR3: CASSQGRQGDVYEQYF

size: NA
D: NA
J: TRBJ2-1
V: TRBV7-2
DNA: TGTGCCAGCAGCGTGGGAATCAACAATGAGCAGTTCTTC
CDR3: CASSVGINNEQFF

size: NA
D: NA
J: TRBJ2-5
V: TRBV5-6
DNA: TGTGTCAGCAGCGAAGCCGGGACCGCGGAGACCCAGTACTTC
CDR3: CVSSEAGTAETQYF

size: NA
D: TRBD2
J: TRBJ2-3
V: TRBV28
DNA: TGTGCCAGCAGTTCGACTAGCGTAATCACAGATACGCAGTATTTT
CDR3: CASSSTSVITDTQYF

size: NA
D: NA
J: TRBJ1-3
V: TRBV5-4
DNA: TGTGCCAGCAGCCCATGGGAGGGGAGCTCTGGAAACACCATATATTTT
CDR3: CASSPWEGSSGNTIYF

size: NA
D: TRBD1
J: TRBJ1-2
V: TRBV28
DNA: TGTGCCAGCACTCCGGGACAGGGTTGGTACGGCTACACCTTC
CDR3: CASTPGQGWYGYTF

size: few
D: TRBD1
J: TRBJ1-3
V: TRBV6-6
DNA: TGTGCCAGCACCCTCGACAGGGGGCCTGGAAACACCATATATTTT
CDR3: CASTLDRGPGNTIYF

size: NA
D: TRBD1
J: TRBJ1-2
V: TRBV15
DNA: TGTGCCACCAGCAAAGAGGGAGGGGGCTTTGGCTACACCTTC
CDR3: CATSKEGGGFGYTF

size: NA
D: NA
J: TRBJ2-3
V: TRBV4-3
DNA: TGCGCCAGCAGTGGGGGCGGGGTCCGCGGGGATACGCAGTATTTT
CDR3: CASSGGGVRGDTQYF

size: NA
D: TRBD1
J: TRBJ2-3
V: TRBV5-1
DNA: TGCGCCAGCAGCCGGGACAGTCTCACAGATACGCAGTATTTT
CDR3: CASSRDSLTDTQYF

size: NA
D: TRBD2
J: TRBJ2-1
V: TRBV9
DNA: TGTGCCAGCAGCGCGTTCCAGGGACTAGCGGGAAGTAATGAGCAGTTCTTC
CDR3: CASSAFQGLAGSNEQFF

size: NA
D: NA
J: TRBJ2-3
V: TRBV7-2
DNA: TGTGCCAGCAGCTTGAGGGCGGGCAGGGGTTACACAGATACGCAGTATTTT
CDR3: CASSLRAGRGYTDTQYF

size: once
D: NA
J: TRBJ1-5
V: TRBV25-1
DNA: TGTGCCAGCAGCGAACCCGGTTTAAATCAGCCCCAGCATTTT
CDR3: CASSEPGLNQPQHF

size: NA
D: NA
J: TRBJ1-2
V: TRBV5-7
DNA: TGTGCCAGCAGCCTCCGGACAGTCGAGGGGGGCTATGGCTACACCTTC
CDR3: CASSLRTVEGGYGYTF